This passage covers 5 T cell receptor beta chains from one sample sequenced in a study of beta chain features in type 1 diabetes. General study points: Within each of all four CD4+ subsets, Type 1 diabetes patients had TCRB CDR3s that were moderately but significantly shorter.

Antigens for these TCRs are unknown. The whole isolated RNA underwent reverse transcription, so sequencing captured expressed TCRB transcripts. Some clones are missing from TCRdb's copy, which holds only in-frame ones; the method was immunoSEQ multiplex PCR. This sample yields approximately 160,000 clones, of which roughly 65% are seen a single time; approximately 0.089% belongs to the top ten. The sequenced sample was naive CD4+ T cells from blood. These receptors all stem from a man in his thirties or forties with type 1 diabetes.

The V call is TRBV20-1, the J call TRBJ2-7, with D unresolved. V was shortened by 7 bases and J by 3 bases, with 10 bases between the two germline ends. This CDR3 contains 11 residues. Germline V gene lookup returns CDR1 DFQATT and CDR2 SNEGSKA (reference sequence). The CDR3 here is CSVWVSYEQYF. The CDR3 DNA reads TGCAGTGTTTGGGTGAGCTACGAGCAGTACTTC.

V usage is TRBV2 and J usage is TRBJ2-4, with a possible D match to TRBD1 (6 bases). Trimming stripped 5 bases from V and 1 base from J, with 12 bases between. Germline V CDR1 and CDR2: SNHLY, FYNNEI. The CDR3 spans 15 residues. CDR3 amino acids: CASSLTTGAKNIQYF. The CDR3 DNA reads TGTGCCAGCAGTTTAACAACAGGGGCCAAAAACATTCAGTACTTC.

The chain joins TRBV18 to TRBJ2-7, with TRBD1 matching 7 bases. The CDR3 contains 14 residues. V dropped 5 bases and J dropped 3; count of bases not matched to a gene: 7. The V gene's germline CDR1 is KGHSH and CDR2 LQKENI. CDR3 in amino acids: CASSANQGDYEQYF. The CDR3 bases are TGTGCCAGCTCAGCAAACCAGGGGGACTACGAGCAGTACTTC.

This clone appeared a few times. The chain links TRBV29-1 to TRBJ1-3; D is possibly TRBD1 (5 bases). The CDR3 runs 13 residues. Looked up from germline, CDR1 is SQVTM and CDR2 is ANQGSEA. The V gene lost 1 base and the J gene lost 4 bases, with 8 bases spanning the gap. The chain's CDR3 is CSVEGRDGNTIYF. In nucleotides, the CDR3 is TGCAGCGTTGAAGGCAGGGACGGAAACACCATATATTTT.

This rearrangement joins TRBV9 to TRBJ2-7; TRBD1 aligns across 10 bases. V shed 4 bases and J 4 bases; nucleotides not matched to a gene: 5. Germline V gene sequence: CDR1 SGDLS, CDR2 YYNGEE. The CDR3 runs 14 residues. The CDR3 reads CASSLSGQGYEQYF. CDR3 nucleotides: TGTGCCAGCAGCCTATCGGGACAGGGGTACGAGCAGTACTTC. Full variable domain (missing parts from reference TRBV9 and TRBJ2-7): DSGVTQTPKHLITATGQRVTLRCSPRSGDLSVYWYQQSLDQGLQFLIQYYNGEERAKGNILERFSAQQFPDLHSELNLSSLELGDSALYFCASSLSGQGYEQYFGPGTRLTVT.